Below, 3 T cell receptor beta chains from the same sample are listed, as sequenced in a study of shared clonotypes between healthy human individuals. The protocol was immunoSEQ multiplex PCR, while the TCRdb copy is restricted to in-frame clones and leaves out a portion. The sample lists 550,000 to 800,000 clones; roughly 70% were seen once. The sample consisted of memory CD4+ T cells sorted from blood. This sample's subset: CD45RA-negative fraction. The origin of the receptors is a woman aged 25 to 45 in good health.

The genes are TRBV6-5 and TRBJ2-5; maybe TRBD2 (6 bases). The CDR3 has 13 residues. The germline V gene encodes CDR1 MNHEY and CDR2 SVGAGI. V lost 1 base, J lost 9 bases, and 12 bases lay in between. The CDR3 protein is CASSYLGERAQYF. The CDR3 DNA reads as TGTGCCAGCAGTTACTTGGGGGAGCGGGCCCAGTACTTC.

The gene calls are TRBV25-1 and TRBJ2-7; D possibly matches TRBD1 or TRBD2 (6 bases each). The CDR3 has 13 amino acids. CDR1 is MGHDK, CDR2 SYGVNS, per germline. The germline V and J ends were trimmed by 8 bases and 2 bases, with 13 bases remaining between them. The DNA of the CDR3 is TGTGCCAGCTCAAGAGGGGGGCCCTACGAGCAGTACTTC. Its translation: CASSRGGPYEQYF.

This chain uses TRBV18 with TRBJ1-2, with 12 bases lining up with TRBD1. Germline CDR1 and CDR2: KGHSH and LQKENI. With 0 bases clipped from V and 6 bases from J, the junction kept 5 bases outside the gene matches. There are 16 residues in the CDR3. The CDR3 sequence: CASSPPGTGGADGYTF. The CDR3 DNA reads TGTGCCAGCTCACCACCAGGGACAGGGGGCGCCGATGGCTACACCTTC.